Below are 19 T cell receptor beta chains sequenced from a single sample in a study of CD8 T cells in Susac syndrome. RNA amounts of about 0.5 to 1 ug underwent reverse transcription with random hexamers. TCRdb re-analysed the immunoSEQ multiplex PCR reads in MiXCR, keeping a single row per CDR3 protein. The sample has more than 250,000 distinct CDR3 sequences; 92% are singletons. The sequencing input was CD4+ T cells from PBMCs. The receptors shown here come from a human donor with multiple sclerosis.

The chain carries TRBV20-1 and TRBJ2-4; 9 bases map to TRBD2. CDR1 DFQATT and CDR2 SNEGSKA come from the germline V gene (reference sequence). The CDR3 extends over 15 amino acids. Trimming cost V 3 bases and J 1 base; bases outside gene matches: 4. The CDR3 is CSARSLAGAKNIQYF. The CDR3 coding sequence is TGCAGTGCTAGGAGTCTAGCGGGGGCCAAAAACATTCAGTACTTC.

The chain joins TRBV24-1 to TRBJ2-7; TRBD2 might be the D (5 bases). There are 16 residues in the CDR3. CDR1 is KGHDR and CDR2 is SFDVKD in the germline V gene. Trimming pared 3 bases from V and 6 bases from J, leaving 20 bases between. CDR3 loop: CATSDHNTNVRGEQYF. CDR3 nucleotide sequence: TGTGCCACCAGTGATCATAACACGAACGTCCGGGGCGAGCAGTACTTC.

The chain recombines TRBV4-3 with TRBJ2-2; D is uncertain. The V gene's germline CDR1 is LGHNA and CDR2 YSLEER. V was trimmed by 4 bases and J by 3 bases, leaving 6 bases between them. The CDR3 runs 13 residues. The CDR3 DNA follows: TGCGCCAGCAGCCGAGAGTACACCGGGGAGCTGTTTTTT. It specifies CASSREYTGELFF.

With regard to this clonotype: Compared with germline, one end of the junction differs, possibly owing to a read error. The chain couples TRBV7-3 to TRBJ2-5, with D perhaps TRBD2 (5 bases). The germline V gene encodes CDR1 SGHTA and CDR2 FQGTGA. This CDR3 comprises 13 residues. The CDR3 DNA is TGTGCCAGCAGCTTAACAAAGGGAGACTCCCGTATCTTC. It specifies CASSLTKGDSRIF.

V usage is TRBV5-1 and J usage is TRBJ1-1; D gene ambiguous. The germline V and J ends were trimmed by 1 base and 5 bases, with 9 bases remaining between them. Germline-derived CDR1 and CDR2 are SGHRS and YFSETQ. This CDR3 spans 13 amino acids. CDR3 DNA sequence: TGCGCCAGCAGCTTGTCCGGCGAGACTGAAGCTTTCTTT. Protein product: CASSLSGETEAFF.

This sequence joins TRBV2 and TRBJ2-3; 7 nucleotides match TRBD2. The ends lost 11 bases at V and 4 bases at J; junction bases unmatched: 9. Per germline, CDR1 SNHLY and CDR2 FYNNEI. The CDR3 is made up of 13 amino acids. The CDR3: CAGSGEGPDTQYF. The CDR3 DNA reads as TGTGCCGGGAGCGGGGAGGGCCCAGATACGCAGTATTTT.

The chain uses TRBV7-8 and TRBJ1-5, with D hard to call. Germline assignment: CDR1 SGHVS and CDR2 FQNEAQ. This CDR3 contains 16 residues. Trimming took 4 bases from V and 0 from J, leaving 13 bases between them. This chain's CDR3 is CASSYGFSYSNQPQHF. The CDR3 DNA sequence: TGTGCCAGCAGCTACGGATTTAGCTATAGCAATCAGCCCCAGCATTTT.

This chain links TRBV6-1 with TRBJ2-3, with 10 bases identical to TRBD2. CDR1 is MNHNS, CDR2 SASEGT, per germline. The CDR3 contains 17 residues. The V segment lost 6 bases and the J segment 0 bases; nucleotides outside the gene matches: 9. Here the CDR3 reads CASSSPSTSGSTDTQYF. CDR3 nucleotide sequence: TGTGCCAGCAGCTCCCCCTCGACTAGCGGGAGCACAGATACGCAGTATTTT.

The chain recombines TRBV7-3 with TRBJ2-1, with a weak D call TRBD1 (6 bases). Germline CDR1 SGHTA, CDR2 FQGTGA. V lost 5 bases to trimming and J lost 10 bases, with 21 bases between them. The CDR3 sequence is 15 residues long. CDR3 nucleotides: TGTGCCAGCAGCGTGGACAGTCAACTAACCCGAGAGCAGTTCTTC. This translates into CASSVDSQLTREQFF.

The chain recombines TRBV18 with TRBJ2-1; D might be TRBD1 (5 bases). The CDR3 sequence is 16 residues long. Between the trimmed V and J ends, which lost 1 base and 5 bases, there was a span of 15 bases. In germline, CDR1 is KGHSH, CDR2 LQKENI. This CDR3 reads CASSPQGLPTHNEQFF. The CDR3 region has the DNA TGTGCCAGCTCACCACAGGGGCTCCCCACCCACAATGAGCAGTTCTTC.

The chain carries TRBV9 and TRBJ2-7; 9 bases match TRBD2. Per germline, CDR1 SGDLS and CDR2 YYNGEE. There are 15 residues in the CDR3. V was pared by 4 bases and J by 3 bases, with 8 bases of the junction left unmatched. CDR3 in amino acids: CASSPHAGGHYEQYF. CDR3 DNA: TGTGCCAGCAGCCCCCATGCGGGGGGGCACTACGAGCAGTACTTC.

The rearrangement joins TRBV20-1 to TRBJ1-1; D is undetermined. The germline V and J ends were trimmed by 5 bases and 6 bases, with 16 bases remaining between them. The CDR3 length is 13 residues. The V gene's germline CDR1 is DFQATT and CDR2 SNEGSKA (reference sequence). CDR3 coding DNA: TGCAGTGCTCGCCCCGACGGCAGCTCTGAAGCTTTCTTT. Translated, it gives CSARPDGSSEAFF.

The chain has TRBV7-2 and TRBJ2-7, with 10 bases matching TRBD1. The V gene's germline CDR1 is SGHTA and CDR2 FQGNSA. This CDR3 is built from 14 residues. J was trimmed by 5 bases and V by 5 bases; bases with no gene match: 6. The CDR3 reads CASSPRQGADEQYF. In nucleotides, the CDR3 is TGTGCCAGCAGCCCCCGACAGGGGGCCGACGAGCAGTACTTC.

CDR3 region: CSAAGPNSPLHF. Here the CDR3 DNA reads TGCAGTGCCGCGGGGCCCAATTCACCCCTCCACTTT. This chain joins TRBV20-1 and TRBJ1-6; D may be TRBD1 (5 bases). Trimming cost V 6 bases and J 7 bases, with 10 bases left between them. Germline V CDR1 and CDR2: DFQATT, SNEGSKA (reference sequence). This CDR3 spans 12 amino acids.

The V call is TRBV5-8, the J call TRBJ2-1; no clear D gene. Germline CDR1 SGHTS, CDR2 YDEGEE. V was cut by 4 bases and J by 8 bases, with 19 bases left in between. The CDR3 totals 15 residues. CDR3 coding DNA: TGTGCCAGCAGCCCCGGCAAATTTAGTGGCGATGAGCAGTTCTTC. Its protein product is CASSPGKFSGDEQFF.

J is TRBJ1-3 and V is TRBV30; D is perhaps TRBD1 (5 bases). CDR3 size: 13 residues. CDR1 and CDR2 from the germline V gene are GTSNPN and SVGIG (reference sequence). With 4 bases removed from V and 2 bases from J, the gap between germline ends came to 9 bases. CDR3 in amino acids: CAWTQGAGNTIYF. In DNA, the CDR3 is TGTGCCTGGACCCAGGGCGCTGGAAACACCATATATTTT.

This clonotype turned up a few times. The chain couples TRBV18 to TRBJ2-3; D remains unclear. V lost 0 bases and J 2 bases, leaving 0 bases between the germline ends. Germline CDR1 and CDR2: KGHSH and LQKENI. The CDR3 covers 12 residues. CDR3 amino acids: CASSPPTDTQYF. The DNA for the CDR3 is TGTGCCAGCTCACCACCCACAGATACGCAGTATTTT.

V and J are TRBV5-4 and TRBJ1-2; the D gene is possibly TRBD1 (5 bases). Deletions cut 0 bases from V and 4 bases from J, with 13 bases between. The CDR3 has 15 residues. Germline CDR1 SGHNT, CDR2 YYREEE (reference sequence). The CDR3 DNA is TGTGCCAGCAGCTTGGGTTTTGCAGGGCGCTATGGCTACACCTTC. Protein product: CASSLGFAGRYGYTF.

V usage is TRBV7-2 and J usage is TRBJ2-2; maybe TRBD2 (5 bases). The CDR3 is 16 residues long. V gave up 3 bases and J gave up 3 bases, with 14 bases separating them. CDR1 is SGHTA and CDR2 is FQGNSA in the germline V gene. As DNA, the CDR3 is TGTGCCAGCAGCTTGAGGGTGACACGTCACACCGGGGAGCTGTTTTTT. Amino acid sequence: CASSLRVTRHTGELFF.